This T cell receptor beta chain derives from a study of blood T cells in healthy people across ages. With respect to this clonotype: Antigen specificity is unknown.

Alongside a J-beta primer mix, a sample-barcoded 5' primer served in a second PCR lasting roughly 6 to 11 cycles. TCRdb re-called the 5' RACE reads with MiXCR, one entry per CDR3 protein. The sample carries 1.5 million to 2 million distinct CDR3 sequences, about 30% recorded once. Each donor had about 10 milliliters of peripheral blood drawn. The germline V gene encodes CDR1 SGHTA and CDR2 FQGNSA. Trimming removed 4 bases at V and 8 bases at J, with 15 bases between. The CDR3 consists of 13 residues. Study-level points and caveats: The lack of PBMC sorting stopped any conclusive naive versus antigen-experienced comparison. Older age coincided with a roughly linear decline in TCR beta diversity per million T cells.

This clonotype was obtained from a woman aged 25 to 39 in good health. Sequencing input: blood. This chain joins TRBV7-2 and TRBJ2-7; the D call may be TRBD1 or TRBD2 (5 bases each). The CDR3 protein is CASSSPRGAKQYF. CDR3 nucleotide sequence: TGTGCCAGCAGCTCCCCCCGAGGGGCCAAGCAGTACTTC.